This T cell receptor (beta chain) stems from a study of PD-L1 blockade in urothelial cancer. Profiling relied on immunoSEQ multiplex PCR, and the TCRdb table lists in-frame clones only, not all of them. Here the sample spans roughly 38,000 clones, around four fifths being singletons. CDR1 is GTSNPN and CDR2 is SVGIG in the germline V gene (reference sequence). The CDR3 loop spans 17 amino acids. V lost 1 base and J lost 4, with 20 bases in between. Time point denoted: pretreatment peripheral blood. Urothelial carcinoma, locally advanced or metastatic, affected the patients. The chain couples TRBV30 to TRBJ1-5, with a possible D match to TRBD1 (5 bases). Sequencing used PBMCs, obtained around atezolizumab (anti-PD-L1) treatment. The sequence came from a man aged 55 to 70 with urothelial cancer. In DNA form, the CDR3 reads TGTGCCTGGAGTGCCCCGAAAGGACATTCCTTAAATCAGCCCCAGCATTTT. Residues: CAWSAPKGHSLNQPQHF.